The T cell receptor beta chain described here comes from a study of a mutant IDH1 vaccine in newly diagnosed glioma. The protocol was immunoSEQ multiplex PCR, while the TCRdb copy is restricted to in-frame clones and leaves out a portion. The sample includes around 54,000 clones, around 87% of them seen just once. Sample time point: week 23, last vaccination. With topical imiquimod, each dose of the vaccine consisted of 300 ug of mutant IDH1 20-mer peptide. There are 15 residues in the CDR3. V dropped 2 bases and J dropped 3; count of bases not matched to a gene: 4. The germline gives CDR1 MNHEY, CDR2 SMNVEV (reference sequence). With regard to this clone: Its antigen is as yet unknown.

The sequencing here drew on PBMCs, taken from a glioma patient whose treatment included an IDH1 peptide vaccine. The chain couples TRBV27 to TRBJ1-5; the match to TRBD1 covers 7 bases. The sequence was obtained from a man aged 35 to 55 with glioma. CDR3 DNA: TGTGCCAGCAGTTTAAGACAGGGATTCAATCAGCCCCAGCATTTT. Its protein product is CASSLRQGFNQPQHF.